This T cell receptor (beta chain) stems from a study of shared clonotypes between healthy human individuals. Broader study findings: Lower generation probabilities were found for non-shared clonotypes than for those shared by all four donors. Larger estimated richness was generally seen in naive subsets than in memory subsets. Clonotype sharing across donors was expected to vary with sequencing depth.

The naive CD8 subset, CD45RO-negative cells positively selected for CCR7, excluded terminally differentiated effector memory CD45RA+ cells. With respect to this clone: Its antigen is unidentified.

Measured with immunoSEQ multiplex PCR; TCRdb has only the in-frame clones, and not every one. The table includes around 600,000 clones, roughly 95% detected once. V trimming: 5 bases; J trimming: 2 bases; junction bases outside the gene matches: 6. This CDR3 is 15 amino acids long. Germline V lookup: CDR1 MDHEN, CDR2 SYDVKM. Sequenced sample: naive CD8+ T cells sorted from blood. The sequence was obtained from a woman aged 30 to 39 in good health. The chain is built from TRBV28 and TRBJ1-5, with 7 bases that match TRBD1. CDR3 protein: CASSVNRGGNQPQHF. CDR3 coding DNA: TGTGCCAGCAGTGTAAACAGGGGAGGCAATCAGCCCCAGCATTTT.